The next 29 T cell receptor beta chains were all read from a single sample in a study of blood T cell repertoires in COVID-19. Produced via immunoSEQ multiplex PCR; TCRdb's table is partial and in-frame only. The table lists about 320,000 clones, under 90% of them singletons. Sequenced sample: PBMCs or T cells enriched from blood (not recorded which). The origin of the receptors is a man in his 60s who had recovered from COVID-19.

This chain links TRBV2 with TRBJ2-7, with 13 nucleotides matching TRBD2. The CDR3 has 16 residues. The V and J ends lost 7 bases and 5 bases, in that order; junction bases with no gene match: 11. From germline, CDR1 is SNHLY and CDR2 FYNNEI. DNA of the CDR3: TGTGCCAGCAACGAACCCCCGGGACTAGCGGGAAACGAGCAGTACTTC. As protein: CASNEPPGLAGNEQYF. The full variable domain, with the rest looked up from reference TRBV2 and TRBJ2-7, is EPEVTQTPSHQVTQMGQEVILRCVPISNHLYFYWYRQILGQKVEFLVSFYNNEISEKSEIFDDQFSVERPDGSNFTLKIRSTKLEDSAMYFCASNEPPGLAGNEQYFGPGTRLTVT.

Written as DNA, the CDR3 is TGTGCCTGGAGCCCGACCCCTAGCGCCAGGCGCACAGATACGCAGTATTTT. It encodes CAWSPTPSARRTDTQYF. V and J are TRBV30 and TRBJ2-3; TRBD2 is a possible D gene (6 bases). CDR1 and CDR2 (germline): GTSNPN, SVGIG (reference sequence). There are 17 residues in the CDR3. V was cut by 3 bases and J by 1 base, with 20 bases left in between. Filled out from reference TRBV30 and TRBJ2-3, the complete variable domain reads SQTIHQWPATLVQPVGSPLSLECTVEGTSNPNLYWYRQAAGRGLQLLFYSVGIGQISSEVPQNLSASRPQDRQFILSSKKLLLSDSGFYLCAWSPTPSARRTDTQYFGPGTRLTVL.

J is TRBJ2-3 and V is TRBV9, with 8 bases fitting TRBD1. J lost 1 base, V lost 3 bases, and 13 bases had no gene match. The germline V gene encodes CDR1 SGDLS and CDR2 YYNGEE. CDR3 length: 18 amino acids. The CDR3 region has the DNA TGTGCCAGCAGCGGAAGAGCGTTTTTGGGACAGGGCACAGATACGCAGTATTTT. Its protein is CASSGRAFLGQGTDTQYF.

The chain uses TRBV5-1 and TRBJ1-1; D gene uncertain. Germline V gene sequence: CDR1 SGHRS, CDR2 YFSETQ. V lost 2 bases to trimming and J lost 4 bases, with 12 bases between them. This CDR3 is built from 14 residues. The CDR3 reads CASSFVSESTEAFF. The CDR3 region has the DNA TGCGCCAGCAGCTTCGTGTCAGAATCCACTGAAGCTTTCTTT.

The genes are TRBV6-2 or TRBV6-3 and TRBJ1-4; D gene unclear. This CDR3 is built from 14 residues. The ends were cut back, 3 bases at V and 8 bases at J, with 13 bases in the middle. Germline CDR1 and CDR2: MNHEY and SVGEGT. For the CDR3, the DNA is TGTGCCAGCAGTTATGCGGGAGGTGGGGAAAAACTGTTTTTT. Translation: CASSYAGGGEKLFF.

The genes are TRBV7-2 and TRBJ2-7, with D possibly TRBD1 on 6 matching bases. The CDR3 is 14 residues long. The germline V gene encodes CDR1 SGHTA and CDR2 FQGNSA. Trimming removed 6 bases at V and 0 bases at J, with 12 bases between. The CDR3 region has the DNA TGTGCCAGCAGTCCAGCCAGGGGCTCCTACGAGCAGTACTTC. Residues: CASSPARGSYEQYF.

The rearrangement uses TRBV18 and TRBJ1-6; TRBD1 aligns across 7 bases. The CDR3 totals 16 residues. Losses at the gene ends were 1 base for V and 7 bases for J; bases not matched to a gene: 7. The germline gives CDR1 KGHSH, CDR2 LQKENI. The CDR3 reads CASSPRWDRENSPLHF. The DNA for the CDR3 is TGTGCCAGCTCACCACGTTGGGACAGAGAGAATTCACCCCTCCACTTT.

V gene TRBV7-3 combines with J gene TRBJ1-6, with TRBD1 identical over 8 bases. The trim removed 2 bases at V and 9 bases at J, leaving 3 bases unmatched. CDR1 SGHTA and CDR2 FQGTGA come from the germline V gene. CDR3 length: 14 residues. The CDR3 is CASSLQGAISPLHF. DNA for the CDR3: TGTGCCAGCAGCTTACAGGGGGCGATTTCACCCCTCCACTTT.

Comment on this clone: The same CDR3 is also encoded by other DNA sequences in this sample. CDR3 region: CASSIGGGTDTQYF. DNA of the CDR3: TGTGCCAGTAGTATTGGCGGGGGCACAGATACGCAGTATTTT. V and J are TRBV19 and TRBJ2-3; perhaps TRBD2 as D (6 bases). V was trimmed by 3 bases and J by 1 base, leaving 8 bases between them. Germline CDR1 LNHDA, CDR2 SQIVND (reference sequence). CDR3 length equals 14 residues.

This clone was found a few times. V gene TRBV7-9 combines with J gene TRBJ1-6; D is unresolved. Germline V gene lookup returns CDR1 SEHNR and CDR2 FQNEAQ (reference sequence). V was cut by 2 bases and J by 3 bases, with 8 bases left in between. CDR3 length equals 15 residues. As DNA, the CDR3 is TGTGCCAGCAGCTTAACGGGAAACTATAATTCACCCCTCCACTTT. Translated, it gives CASSLTGNYNSPLHF.

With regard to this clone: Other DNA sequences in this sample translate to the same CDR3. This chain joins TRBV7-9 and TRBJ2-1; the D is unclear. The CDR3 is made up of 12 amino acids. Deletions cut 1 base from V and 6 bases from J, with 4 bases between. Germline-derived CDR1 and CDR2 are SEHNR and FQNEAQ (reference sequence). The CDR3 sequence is CASSLVANEQFF. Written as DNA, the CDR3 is TGTGCCAGCAGCTTAGTGGCCAATGAGCAGTTCTTC. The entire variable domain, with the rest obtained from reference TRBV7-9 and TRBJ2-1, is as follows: DTGVSQNPRHKITKRGQNVTFRCDPISEHNRLYWYRQTLGQGPEFLTYFQNEAQLEKSRLLSDRFSAERPKGSFSTLEIQRTEQGDSAMYLCASSLVANEQFFGPGTRLTVL.

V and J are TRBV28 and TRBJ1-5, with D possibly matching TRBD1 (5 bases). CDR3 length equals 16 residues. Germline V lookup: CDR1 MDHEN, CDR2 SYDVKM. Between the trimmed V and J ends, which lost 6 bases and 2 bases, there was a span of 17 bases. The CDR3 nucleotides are TGTGCCAGCAGCCCCCCTCGGGGGAGCGGCAATCAGCCCCAGCATTTT. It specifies CASSPPRGSGNQPQHF.

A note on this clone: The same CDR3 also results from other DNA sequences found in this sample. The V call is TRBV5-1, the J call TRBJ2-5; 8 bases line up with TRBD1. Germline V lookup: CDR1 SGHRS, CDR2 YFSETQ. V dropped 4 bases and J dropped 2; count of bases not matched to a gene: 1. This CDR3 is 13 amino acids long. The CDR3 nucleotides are TGCGCCAGCAGCCGGACAGGGCAAGAGACCCAGTACTTC. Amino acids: CASSRTGQETQYF.

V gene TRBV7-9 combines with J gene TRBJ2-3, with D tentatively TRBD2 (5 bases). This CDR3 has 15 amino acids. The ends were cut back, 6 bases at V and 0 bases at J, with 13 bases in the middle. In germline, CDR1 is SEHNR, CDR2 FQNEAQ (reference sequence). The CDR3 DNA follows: TGTGCCAGCAGTTACCTGCGGACTAGCACAGATACGCAGTATTTT. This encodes CASSYLRTSTDTQYF.

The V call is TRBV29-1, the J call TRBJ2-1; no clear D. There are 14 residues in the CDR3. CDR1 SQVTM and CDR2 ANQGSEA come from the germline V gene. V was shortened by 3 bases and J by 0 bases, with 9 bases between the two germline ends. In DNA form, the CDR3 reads TGCAGCGTTGATCAGGATAGCTCCTACAATGAGCAGTTCTTC. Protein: CSVDQDSSYNEQFF.

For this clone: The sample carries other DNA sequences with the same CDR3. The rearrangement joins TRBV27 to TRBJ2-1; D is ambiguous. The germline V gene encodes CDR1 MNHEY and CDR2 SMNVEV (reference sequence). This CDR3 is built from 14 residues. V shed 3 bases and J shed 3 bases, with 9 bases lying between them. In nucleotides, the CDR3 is TGTGCCAGCAGTTTGTCTAGGTACTACAATGAGCAGTTCTTC. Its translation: CASSLSRYYNEQFF.

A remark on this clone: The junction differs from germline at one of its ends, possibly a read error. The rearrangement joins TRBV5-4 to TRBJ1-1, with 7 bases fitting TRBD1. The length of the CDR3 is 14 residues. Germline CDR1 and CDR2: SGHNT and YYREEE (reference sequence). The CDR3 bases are TGTGCCAGCAGCTTGTGGGGGGCGGGACAGTCCCCCGCCTTT. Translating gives CASSLWGAGQSPAF.

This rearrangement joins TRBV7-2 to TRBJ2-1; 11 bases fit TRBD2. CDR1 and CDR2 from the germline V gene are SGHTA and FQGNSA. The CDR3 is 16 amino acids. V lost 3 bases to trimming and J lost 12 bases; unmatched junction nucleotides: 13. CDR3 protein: CASSFTSGSIWGVQFF. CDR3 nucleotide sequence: TGTGCCAGCAGCTTCACTAGCGGGAGTATTTGGGGGGTGCAGTTCTTC.

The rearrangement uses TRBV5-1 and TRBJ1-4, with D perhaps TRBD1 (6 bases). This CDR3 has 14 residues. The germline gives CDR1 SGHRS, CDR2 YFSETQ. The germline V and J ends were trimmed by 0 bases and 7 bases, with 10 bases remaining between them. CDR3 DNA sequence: TGCGCCAGCAGCTTGGACAGGGCAGGTGAAAAACTGTTTTTT. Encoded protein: CASSLDRAGEKLFF.

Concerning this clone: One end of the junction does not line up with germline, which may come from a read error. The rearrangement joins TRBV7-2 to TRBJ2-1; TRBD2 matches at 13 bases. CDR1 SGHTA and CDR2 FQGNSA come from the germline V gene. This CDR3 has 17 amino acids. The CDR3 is CASSSGRTSGSYDEQFF. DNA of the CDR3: TGTGCCAGCAGCTCCGGGAGGACTAGCGGGAGCTACGATGAGCAGTTCTTC.

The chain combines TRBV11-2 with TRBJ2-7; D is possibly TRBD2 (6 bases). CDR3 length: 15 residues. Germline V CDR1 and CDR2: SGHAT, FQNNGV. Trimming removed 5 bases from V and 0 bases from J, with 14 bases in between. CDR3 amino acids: CASSPVGGDSYEQYF. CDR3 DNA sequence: TGTGCCAGCAGCCCCGTGGGCGGGGACTCCTACGAGCAGTACTTC. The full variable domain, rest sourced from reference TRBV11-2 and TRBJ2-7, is EAGVAQSPRYKIIEKRQSVAFWCNPISGHATLYWYQQILGQGPKLLIQFQNNGVVDDSQLPKDRFSAERLKGVDSTLKIQPAKLEDSAVYLCASSPVGGDSYEQYFGPGTRLTVT.

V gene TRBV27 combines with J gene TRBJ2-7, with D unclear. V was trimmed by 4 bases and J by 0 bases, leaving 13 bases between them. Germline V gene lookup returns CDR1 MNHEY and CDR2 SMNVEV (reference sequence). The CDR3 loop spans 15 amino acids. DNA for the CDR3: TGTGCCAGCAGTTCCGCCCCCAAGAGCTCCTACGAGCAGTACTTC. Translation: CASSSAPKSSYEQYF.

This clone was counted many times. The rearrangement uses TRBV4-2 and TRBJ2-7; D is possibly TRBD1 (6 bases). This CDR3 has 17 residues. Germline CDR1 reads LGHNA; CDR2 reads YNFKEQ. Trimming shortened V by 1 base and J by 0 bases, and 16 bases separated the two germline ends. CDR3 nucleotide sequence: TGTGCCAGCAGCCAAGTTGGGTACCAGGGGAGCTCCTACGAGCAGTACTTC. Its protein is CASSQVGYQGSSYEQYF.

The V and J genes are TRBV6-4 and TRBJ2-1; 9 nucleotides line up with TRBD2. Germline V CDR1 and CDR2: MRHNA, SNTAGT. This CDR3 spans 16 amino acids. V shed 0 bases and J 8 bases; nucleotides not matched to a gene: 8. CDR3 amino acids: CASSDSSSSGSDEQFF. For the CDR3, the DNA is TGTGCCAGCAGTGACTCGAGTAGTAGCGGGAGCGATGAGCAGTTCTTC.

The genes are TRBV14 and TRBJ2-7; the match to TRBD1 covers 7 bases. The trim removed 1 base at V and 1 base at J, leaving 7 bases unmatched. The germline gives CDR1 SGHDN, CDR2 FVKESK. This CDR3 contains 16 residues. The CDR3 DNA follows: TGTGCCAGCAGCCAAGCGGGCAGGGGGAAGTCCTACGAGCAGTACTTC. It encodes CASSQAGRGKSYEQYF. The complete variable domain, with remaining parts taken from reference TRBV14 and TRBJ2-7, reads EAGVTQFPSHSVIEKGQTVTLRCDPISGHDNLYWYRRVMGKEIKFLLHFVKESKQDESGMPNNRFLAERTGGTYSTLKVQPAELEDSGVYFCASSQAGRGKSYEQYFGPGTRLTVT.

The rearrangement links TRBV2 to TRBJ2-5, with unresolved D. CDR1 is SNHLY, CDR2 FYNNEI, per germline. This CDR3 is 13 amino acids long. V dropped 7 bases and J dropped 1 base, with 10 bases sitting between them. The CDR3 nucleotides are TGTGCCAGCATGAGCGATGCCCAAGAGACCCAGTACTTC. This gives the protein CASMSDAQETQYF. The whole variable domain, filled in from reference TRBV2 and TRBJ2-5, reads EPEVTQTPSHQVTQMGQEVILRCVPISNHLYFYWYRQILGQKVEFLVSFYNNEISEKSEIFDDQFSVERPDGSNFTLKIRSTKLEDSAMYFCASMSDAQETQYFGPGTRLLVL.

In DNA form, the CDR3 reads TGTGCCAGCAGTGTGCGGGGCTACGAGCAGTACTTC. It encodes CASSVRGYEQYF. V usage is TRBV27 and J usage is TRBJ2-7; a weak D match, TRBD2 (6 bases). There are 12 residues in the CDR3. Germline values: CDR1 MNHEY, CDR2 SMNVEV (reference sequence). Trimming cost V 5 bases and J 3 bases, with 8 bases left between them.

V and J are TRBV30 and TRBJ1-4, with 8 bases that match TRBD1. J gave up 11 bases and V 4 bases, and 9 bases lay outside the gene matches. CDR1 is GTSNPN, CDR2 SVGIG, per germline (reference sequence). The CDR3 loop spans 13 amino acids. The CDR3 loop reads CAWTRTGGLKLFF. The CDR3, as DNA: TGTGCCTGGACCCGAACAGGGGGTCTGAAACTGTTTTTT.

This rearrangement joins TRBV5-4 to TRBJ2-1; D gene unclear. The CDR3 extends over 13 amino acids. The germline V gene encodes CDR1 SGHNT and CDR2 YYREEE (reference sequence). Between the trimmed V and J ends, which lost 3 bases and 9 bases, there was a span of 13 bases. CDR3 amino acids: CASSSPSSLEQFF. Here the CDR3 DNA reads TGTGCCAGCAGCTCTCCCTCGAGCCTTGAGCAGTTCTTC.